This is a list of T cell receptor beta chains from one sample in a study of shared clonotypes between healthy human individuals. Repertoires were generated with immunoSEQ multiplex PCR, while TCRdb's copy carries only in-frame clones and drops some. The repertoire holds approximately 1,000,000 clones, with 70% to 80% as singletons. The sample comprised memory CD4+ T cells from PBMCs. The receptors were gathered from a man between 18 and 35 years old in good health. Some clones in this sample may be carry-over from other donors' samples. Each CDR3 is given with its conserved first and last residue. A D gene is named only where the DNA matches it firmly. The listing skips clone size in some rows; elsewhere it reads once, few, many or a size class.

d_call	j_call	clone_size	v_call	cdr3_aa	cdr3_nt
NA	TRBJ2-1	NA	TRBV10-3	CAISESAVRQFF	TGTGCCATCAGTGAGTCTGCTGTAAGGCAGTTCTTC
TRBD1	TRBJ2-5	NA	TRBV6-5	CASSYSTGVKTQYF	TGTGCCAGCAGTTACTCGACAGGGGTTAAGACCCAGTACTTC
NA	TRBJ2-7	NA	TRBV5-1	CASSLVGGSPYEQYF	TGCGCCAGCAGCTTGGTGGGGGGAAGTCCCTACGAGCAGTACTTC
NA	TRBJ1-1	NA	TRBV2	CASSALAGESEAFF	TGTGCCAGCAGTGCGTTGGCAGGGGAGTCTGAAGCTTTCTTT
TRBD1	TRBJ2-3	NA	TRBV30	CAWSVQGDTQYF	TGTGCCTGGAGTGTACAGGGGGATACGCAGTATTTT
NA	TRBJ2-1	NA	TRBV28	CASRPTNRVVYYNEQFF	TGTGCCAGCAGACCCACTAACAGGGTGGTGTACTACAATGAGCAGTTCTTC
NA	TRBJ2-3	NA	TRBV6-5	CASSTRGRADTQYF	TGTGCCAGCAGTACCCGGGGAAGAGCAGATACGCAGTATTTT
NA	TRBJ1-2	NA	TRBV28	CASTSTGNYGYTF	TGTGCCAGCACTTCGACAGGCAACTATGGCTACACCTTC
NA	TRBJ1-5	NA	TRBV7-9	CASSSGLGNQPQHF	TGTGCCAGCAGCTCGGGACTGGGGAATCAGCCCCAGCATTTT
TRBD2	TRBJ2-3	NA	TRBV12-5	CASGLDVPGLAGGSLDTQYF	TGTGCTAGTGGTTTGGACGTCCCGGGACTAGCGGGAGGTTCTTTGGATACGCAGTATTTT
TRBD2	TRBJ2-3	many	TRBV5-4	CASSRTSGTARTDTQYF	TGTGCCAGCAGCCGGACTAGCGGGACCGCTCGCACAGATACGCAGTATTTT
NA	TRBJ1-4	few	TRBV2	CASTGRENEKLFF	TGTGCCAGCACGGGACGGGAAAATGAAAAACTGTTTTTT
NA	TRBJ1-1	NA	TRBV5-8	CASSFNRVWSRAEAFF	TGTGCCAGCAGCTTCAACAGGGTATGGTCTAGGGCTGAAGCTTTCTTT
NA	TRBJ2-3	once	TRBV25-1	CASSGSSYTDTQYF	TGTGCCAGCAGCGGTAGCAGCTACACAGATACGCAGTATTTT
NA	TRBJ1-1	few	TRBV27	CASSDRRAAREAFF	TGTGCCAGCAGCGACCGGCGGGCAGCAAGGGAAGCTTTCTTT
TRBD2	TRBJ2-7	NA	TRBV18	CASSPSAGVYEQYF	TGTGCCAGCTCACCGTCAGCGGGGGTCTACGAGCAGTACTTC
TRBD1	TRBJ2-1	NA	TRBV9	CASSVLGQGADEQFF	TGTGCCAGCAGCGTTCTAGGACAGGGGGCAGATGAGCAGTTCTTC
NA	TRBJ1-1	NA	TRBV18	CASSLGETREAFF	TGTGCCAGCTCCCTAGGGGAGACAAGGGAAGCTTTCTTT
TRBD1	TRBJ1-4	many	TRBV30	CAWSVRGGGVEKLFF	TGTGCCTGGAGTGTACGAGGGGGCGGGGTTGAAAAACTGTTTTTT
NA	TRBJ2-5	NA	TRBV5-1	CASSPGPQETQYF	TGCGCCAGCAGTCCCGGACCCCAAGAGACCCAGTACTTC
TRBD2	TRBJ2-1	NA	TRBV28	CASSFLAGDNNEQFF	TGTGCCAGCAGTTTTCTGGCGGGAGATAACAATGAGCAGTTCTTC
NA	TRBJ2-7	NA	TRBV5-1	CASSLAGSSYEQYF	TGCGCCAGCAGCTTGGCAGGGAGCTCCTACGAGCAGTACTTC
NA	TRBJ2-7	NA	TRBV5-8	CASNLPDSYEQYF	TGTGCCAGCAACCTCCCCGACTCCTACGAGCAGTACTTC
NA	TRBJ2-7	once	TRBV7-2	CASSLSSQISSYEQYF	TGTGCCAGCAGCTTATCCTCCCAGATAAGCTCCTACGAGCAGTACTTC
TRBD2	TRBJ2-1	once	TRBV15	CATSRATGTSHSYNEQFF	TGTGCCACCAGCAGAGCCACCGGGACTAGTCATTCCTACAATGAGCAGTTCTTC
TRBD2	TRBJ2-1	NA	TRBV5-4	CASSPGTSGRGGLNEQFF	TGTGCCAGCAGCCCAGGGACTAGCGGGAGAGGGGGTCTGAATGAGCAGTTCTTC
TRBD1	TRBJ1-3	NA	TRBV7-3	CASSRSTGTSGNTIYF	TGTGCCAGCAGCAGATCGACAGGGACCTCTGGAAACACCATATATTTT
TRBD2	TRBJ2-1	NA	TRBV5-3	CARSLLGLAGWNEQFF	TGTGCCAGAAGCTTGCTGGGACTAGCGGGATGGAATGAGCAGTTCTTC
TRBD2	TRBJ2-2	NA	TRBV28	CASRPLGGGRGTGELFF	TGTGCCAGCAGACCCCTGGGGGGCGGGAGGGGCACCGGGGAGCTGTTTTTT
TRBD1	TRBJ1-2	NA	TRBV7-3	CASSLTGEYGYTF	TGTGCCAGCAGCTTGACAGGGGAATATGGCTACACCTTC
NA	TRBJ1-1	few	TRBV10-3	CAISDRGPAEAFF	TGTGCCATCAGTGACAGGGGCCCCGCTGAAGCTTTCTTT
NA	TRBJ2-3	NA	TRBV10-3	CAISERDVSTDTQYF	TGTGCCATCAGTGAAAGGGACGTTTCCACAGATACGCAGTATTTT
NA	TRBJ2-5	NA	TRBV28	CASSLWGVGQETQYF	TGTGCCAGCAGTTTATGGGGAGTTGGCCAAGAGACCCAGTACTTC
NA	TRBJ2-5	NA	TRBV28	CASSREETQYF	TGTGCCAGCAGTAGGGAAGAGACCCAGTACTTC
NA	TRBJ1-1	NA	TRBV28	CASSGHENTEAFF	TGTGCCAGCAGTGGACATGAGAACACTGAAGCTTTCTTT
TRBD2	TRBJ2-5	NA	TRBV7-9	CASSRRVAGRAETQYF	TGTGCCAGCAGCCGGCGGGTTGCAGGGAGGGCAGAGACCCAGTACTTC
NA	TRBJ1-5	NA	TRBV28	CASSLGAQPQHF	TGTGCCAGCAGTTTGGGGGCTCAGCCCCAGCATTTT
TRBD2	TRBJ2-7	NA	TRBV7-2	CASILAGGYEQYF	TGTGCCAGCATCCTAGCGGGAGGGTACGAGCAGTACTTC
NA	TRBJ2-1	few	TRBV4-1	CASSQDPVQGYSYNEQFF	TGCGCCAGCAGCCAAGATCCTGTGCAGGGCTACTCCTACAATGAGCAGTTCTTC
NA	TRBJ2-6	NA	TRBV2	CASSEEAAGANVLTF	TGTGCCAGCAGTGAAGAGGCAGCTGGGGCCAACGTCCTGACTTTC
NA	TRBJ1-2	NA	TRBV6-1	CASRTGPSPLYGYTF	TGTGCCAGCAGGACTGGACCCTCTCCCCTCTATGGCTACACCTTC
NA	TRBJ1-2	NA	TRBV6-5	CASTHAPRNYGYTF	TGTGCCAGCACTCATGCACCTCGGAACTATGGCTACACCTTC
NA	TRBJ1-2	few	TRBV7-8	CASSLSPTGYTF	TGTGCCAGCAGCTTAAGCCCCACTGGCTACACCTTC
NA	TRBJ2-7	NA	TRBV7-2	CASSVLSSGEQYF	TGTGCCAGCAGCGTACTATCGAGTGGGGAGCAGTACTTC
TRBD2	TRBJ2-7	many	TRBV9	CASSEGTSLYEQYF	TGTGCCAGCAGCGAGGGGACTAGCCTGTACGAGCAGTACTTC
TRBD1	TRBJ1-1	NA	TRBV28	CASLESDRVTEAFF	TGTGCCAGCCTCGAAAGCGACAGGGTCACTGAAGCTTTCTTT
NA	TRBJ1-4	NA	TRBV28	CASSSRGGATNEKLFF	TGTGCCAGCAGTAGTAGGGGAGGTGCAACTAATGAAAAACTGTTTTTT
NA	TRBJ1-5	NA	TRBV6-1	CASSEGTSGRPQHF	TGTGCCAGCAGTGAAGGGACATCAGGTCGACCCCAGCATTTT
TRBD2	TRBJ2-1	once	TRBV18	CASSELAGGYNEQFF	TGTGCCAGCTCGGAACTAGCGGGAGGGTACAATGAGCAGTTCTTC
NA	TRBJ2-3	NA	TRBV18	CASSPPSVSTDTQYF	TGTGCCAGCTCACCGCCGTCCGTGAGCACAGATACGCAGTATTTT
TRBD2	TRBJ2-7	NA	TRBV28	CASSFGLADLSYEQYF	TGTGCCAGCAGTTTTGGTCTAGCGGACCTCTCCTACGAGCAGTACTTC
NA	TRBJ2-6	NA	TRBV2	CASTETGYLSGANVLTF	TGTGCCAGCACCGAAACAGGGTACCTCTCTGGGGCCAACGTCCTGACTTTC
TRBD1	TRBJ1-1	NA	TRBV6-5	CASSTGGMNTEAFF	TGTGCCAGCAGCACAGGGGGCATGAACACTGAAGCTTTCTTT
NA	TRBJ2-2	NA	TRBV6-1	CASIGILGAGELFF	TGTGCCAGCATAGGGATTCTGGGGGCCGGGGAGCTGTTTTTT
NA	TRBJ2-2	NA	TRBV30	CAWSYDQTGELFF	TGTGCCTGGAGTTATGACCAGACCGGGGAGCTGTTTTTT
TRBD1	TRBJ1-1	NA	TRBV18	CASSQGQGATEAFF	TGTGCCAGCTCACAAGGACAGGGGGCGACTGAAGCTTTCTTT
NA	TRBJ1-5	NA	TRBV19	CASSRAQEGQHF	TGTGCCAGTAGTAGGGCCCAGGAGGGCCAGCATTTT
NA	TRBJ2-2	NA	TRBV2	CASSAERFRGGELFF	TGTGCCAGCAGTGCTGAGCGTTTCCGGGGCGGGGAGCTGTTTTTT
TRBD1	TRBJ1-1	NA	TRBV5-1	CASSQGTGLVNTEAFF	TGCGCCAGCAGCCAGGGGACAGGGCTCGTGAACACTGAAGCTTTCTTT
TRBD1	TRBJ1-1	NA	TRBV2	CASSLGTGISAEAFF	TGTGCCAGCAGCCTGGGGACAGGGATTAGTGCTGAAGCTTTCTTT